Below are 3 T cell receptor beta chains sequenced from a single sample in a study of cytomegalovirus exposure and HLA in healthy donors. Vbeta (60) and Jbeta (13) primers were used in the PCR. TCRdb's copy holds only in-frame clones and misses some; the assay was immunoSEQ multiplex PCR. The sample includes some 190,000 clones, approximately 80% of them seen just once. The sequencing sample was made of PBMCs. These receptor sequences come from a girl between 10 and 17 years old in good health and CMV-seropositive.

The chain carries TRBV7-9 and TRBJ2-5; TRBD2 might be the D (6 bases). Trimming removed 5 bases from V and 5 bases from J, with 9 bases in between. Germline CDR1 reads SEHNR; CDR2 reads FQNEAQ (reference sequence). The CDR3 runs 12 residues. CDR3 amino acids: CASSTGVETQYF. In DNA, the CDR3 is TGTGCCAGCAGCACGGGGGTGGAGACCCAGTACTTC.

The genes are TRBV5-1 and TRBJ2-3; 7 positions agree with TRBD2. The germline CDR1 and CDR2 sequences are SGHRS and YFSETQ. This CDR3 has 16 amino acids. Trimming removed 3 bases from V and 6 bases from J; junction bases left unmatched: 13. CDR3 DNA sequence: TGCGCCAGCAGCTCGGGACTATCACCGGCAAGCGATACGCAGTATTTT. This codes for CASSSGLSPASDTQYF.

This clone was recorded only once. The chain joins TRBV2 to TRBJ1-2; 9 nucleotides line up with TRBD1. This CDR3 contains 19 residues. The germline V gene encodes CDR1 SNHLY and CDR2 FYNNEI. Trimming at V came to 3 bases and at J to 0 bases, leaving 14 bases not matched to a gene. This CDR3 reads CASSDLTGGSDLANYGYTF. The CDR3 region has the DNA TGTGCCAGCAGTGACCTGACAGGGGGAAGCGACCTAGCTAACTATGGCTACACCTTC.